This is a list of T cell receptor beta chains from one sample in a study of T cells in Graves' hyperthyroidism and ophthalmopathy. TCRdb recomputed calls from the multiplex PCR reads with MiXCR, one row per CDR3 protein. The sample holds around 720,000 distinct CDR3 sequences; around 40% are singletons and the top ten take approximately 31%. Sequenced input: blood. The receptors originated from a middle-aged woman with Graves' hyperthyroidism. Both conserved end residues are part of each CDR3. A D gene is named only where the DNA matches it firmly. Some rows have no size entry. The others give once, few or many, or a class for an expanded clone.

J gene,D gene,V gene,clone size,CDR3 DNA,CDR3 protein
TRBJ1-6,.,TRBV6-5,many,TGTGCCAGCAGCCTGGGGGGAGGGCCAAATTCACCCCTCCACTTT,CASSLGGGPNSPLHF
TRBJ1-3,TRBD1,TRBV7-2,many,TGTGCCAGCAGCCACTCGGGACAGGGCATTGACACCATATATTTT,CASSHSGQGIDTIYF
TRBJ1-2,TRBD1,TRBV12-5,once,TGTGCTAGTGGTTTGGTACCGGGACAGGGGCCTAGGGGGGAAGGCTACACCTTC,CASGLVPGQGPRGEGYTF
TRBJ2-5,.,TRBV11-2,many,TGTGCCAGCGGACAGGAGCGGGGGACCCAGTACTTC,CASGQERGTQYF
TRBJ2-1,TRBD2,TRBV10-2,.,TGCGCCAGCAGCGAAAGCGGGAGGTCTTACAATGAGCAGTTCTTC,CASSESGRSYNEQFF
TRBJ1-1,.,TRBV5-1,.,TGCGCCAGCAGGGACGGACCGGCCACTGAAGCTTTCTTT,CASRDGPATEAFF
TRBJ1-2,.,TRBV5-5,many,TGTGCCAGCAGCCTATCGCTATCGGGGGGCTATGGCTACACCTTC,CASSLSLSGGYGYTF
TRBJ2-3,TRBD2,TRBV20-1,.,TGCAGTGCTAGGCGACTAGCGGGAGGGACGGCAGCAGATACGCAGTATTTT,CSARRLAGGTAADTQYF
TRBJ1-1,.,TRBV7-9,.,TGTGCCAGCAGCTCACCGACAGGAGAGAACACTGAAGCTTTCTTT,CASSSPTGENTEAFF
TRBJ2-7,.,TRBV12-3/TRBV12-4,few,TGTGCCAGCAGTTTAGGTTCGACACAGTACTTC,CASSLGSTQYF
TRBJ1-5,.,TRBV6-5,.,TGTGCCAGCAGTTTCAGGGAGAACGGGCAGCCCCAGCATTTT,CASSFRENGQPQHF
TRBJ2-7,.,TRBV29-1,.,TGCAGCGTTGTAGGGGTTGGCTACGAGCAGTACTTC,CSVVGVGYEQYF
TRBJ1-1,.,TRBV5-8,many,TGTGCCAGCAGCGGAGGGGGACCCACTGAAGCTTTCTTT,CASSGGGPTEAFF
TRBJ1-6,.,TRBV7-2,many,TGTGCCAGCAGCTTAGAGGGGATGCTAAATTCACCCCTCCACTTT,CASSLEGMLNSPLHF
TRBJ1-2,TRBD1,TRBV29-1,.,TGCAGTGATGTCGGCAGGGGGGACTATGGCTACACCTTC,CSDVGRGDYGYTF
TRBJ1-6,.,TRBV2,few,TGTGCCAGCAGTGATCTAGTCCAGCCTAATTCACCCCTCCACTTT,CASSDLVQPNSPLHF
TRBJ1-5,TRBD1,TRBV20-1,many,TGCAGTGCTAGGAGGGGACAGGGGGATCAGCCCCAGCATTTT,CSARRGQGDQPQHF
TRBJ2-5,.,TRBV15,.,TGTGCCACCAGCAGAGCGGGGCTTGGCGGGACACGGACCCAGTACTTC,CATSRAGLGGTRTQYF
TRBJ1-1,.,TRBV7-2,.,TGTGCCAGCAGCCCCGGAACCTTAGCTTTCTTT,CASSPGTLAFF
TRBJ2-5,.,TRBV15,.,TGTGCCACCAGCAGCCCCCCAATAGCGGCCCAAGAGACCCAGTACTTC,CATSSPPIAAQETQYF
TRBJ1-4,TRBD1,TRBV20-1,few,TGCAGTGCCACCGACACCGATACAGGGGTCGTCAAAAAACTGTTTTTT,CSATDTDTGVVKKLFF
TRBJ1-2,TRBD1,TRBV2,.,TGTGCCAGCACAGGGGGAGCAAACTATGGCTACACCTTC,CASTGGANYGYTF
TRBJ1-4,.,TRBV7-2,.,TGTGCCAGCAGCCCAGGGAGAACTAATGAAAAACTGTTTTTT,CASSPGRTNEKLFF
TRBJ2-7,TRBD2,TRBV7-9,few,TGTGCCAGCAGTCTCCCTGGCGGGAGAGACGACGAGCAGTACTTC,CASSLPGGRDDEQYF
TRBJ1-1,.,TRBV7-2,few,TGTGCCAGCAGCTTGGGGGGTTATGAAGCTTTCTTT,CASSLGGYEAFF
TRBJ1-1,TRBD1,TRBV15,many,TGTGCCACCAGCAGAGATGCCACCGGGACAGCCGAGGAAGCTTTCTTT,CATSRDATGTAEEAFF
TRBJ1-2,.,TRBV10-2,.,.,CASRARATEAFFGYTF
TRBJ2-2,.,TRBV11-2,.,TGTGCCAGCAACTTGGGGAACACCGGGGAGCTGTTTTTT,CASNLGNTGELFF
TRBJ1-2,.,TRBV12-3/TRBV12-4,.,TGTGCCAGCAGTTTAGCGGAGGGACCGTCCTATGGCTACACCTTC,CASSLAEGPSYGYTF
TRBJ1-4,.,TRBV6-5,many,TGTGCCAGCAGTTACCGCGGAGGACGTAATGAAAAACTGTTTTTT,CASSYRGGRNEKLFF
TRBJ1-1,.,TRBV9,.,TGTGCCAGCAGCCACGATCAACGGGTCAGTGAAGCTTTCTTT,CASSHDQRVSEAFF
TRBJ2-2,.,TRBV7-2,.,TGTGCCAGCAGCTTAGAGGTCAACTCGAACACCGGGGAGCTGTTTTTT,CASSLEVNSNTGELFF
TRBJ2-7,.,TRBV5-6,.,TGTGCCAGCAGCTTTGGGACACGCTACGAGCAGTACTTC,CASSFGTRYEQYF
TRBJ1-1,.,TRBV12-3/TRBV12-4,many,TGTGCCAGCCAAGCGAGGACTGAAGCTTTCTTT,CASQARTEAFF
TRBJ2-7,.,TRBV4-3,few,TGCGCCAGCAGCCAAGACTACATAAGCTCCTACGAGCAGTACTTC,CASSQDYISSYEQYF
TRBJ1-4,TRBD1,TRBV10-3,few,TGTGCCAGCCTTGCTCCGACAGGGAGGGGAGAAAAACTGTTTTTT,CASLAPTGRGEKLFF
TRBJ2-7,.,TRBV3-1,once,TGTGCCAGCAGCCAAGAGGCTCAAGCCTCCTACGAGCAGTACTTC,CASSQEAQASYEQYF
TRBJ1-4,TRBD1,TRBV10-3,.,TGTGCCATCAGAGCCGGGACAGGGTTTGAAAAACTGTTTTTT,CAIRAGTGFEKLFF
TRBJ1-1,.,TRBV20-1,many,TGCAGTGCTAGCAGACAGAAAGACACTGAAGCTTTCTTT,CSASRQKDTEAFF
TRBJ2-2,TRBD2,TRBV4-2,.,TGTGCCAGCAGCCAAGTTAGGGCACTAGCGTCCGGCGGGGAGCTGTTTTTT,CASSQVRALASGGELFF
TRBJ2-1,.,TRBV7-1,.,TGTGCCAGCAGGTCAATAGCACACAATGAGCAGTTCTTC,CASRSIAHNEQFF